This entry lists 31 T cell receptor beta chains sequenced from one sample in a study of control samples from healthy donors and cancer patients. Clones were read by immunoSEQ multiplex PCR, and TCRdb kept only the in-frame ones, dropping some. The sample lists roughly 73,000 clones; around 92% were seen once. Input material: blood. The receptors derive from a woman aged 55 to 70 in good health.

V is TRBV7-8 and J is TRBJ1-5, with D possibly TRBD1 on 5 matching bases. In germline, CDR1 is SGHVS, CDR2 FQNEAQ. The CDR3 contains 17 residues. Trimming left V 5 bases short and J 9 bases short, with 26 bases between. CDR3 bases: TGTGCCAGCAGCCAAGTTTGGTCGGGGGAAACGGTCCGGCCCCAGCATTTT. It yields the protein CASSQVWSGETVRPQHF.

The chain is built from TRBV19 and TRBJ2-1; 7 bases agree with TRBD2. Unmatched junction bases numbered 7, after V lost 4 bases and J lost 4 bases. The CDR3 has 15 residues. Per the germline V gene, CDR1 is LNHDA and CDR2 is SQIVND (reference sequence). The CDR3 here is CASSRTRISYNEQFF. The DNA for the CDR3 is TGTGCCAGTAGTAGGACTAGAATCTCTTACAATGAGCAGTTCTTC.

This rearrangement joins TRBV28 to TRBJ2-7, with D hard to call. Germline CDR1 is MDHEN and CDR2 is SYDVKM. There are 13 residues in the CDR3. V was shortened by 3 bases and J by 4 bases, with 10 bases between the two germline ends. This CDR3 reads CASSFKNTYEQYF. As DNA, the CDR3 is TGTGCCAGCAGTTTTAAGAATACATACGAGCAGTACTTC.

The chain is built from TRBV12-3 or TRBV12-4 and TRBJ1-2; 9 positions agree with TRBD1. With 7 bases clipped from V and 8 bases from J, the junction kept 8 bases outside the gene matches. The CDR3 is 13 residues long. The CDR3 is CASTTQGARGYTF. The CDR3 DNA reads TGTGCCAGCACTACACAGGGGGCGAGAGGCTACACCTTC.

About this clone itself: The junction differs from germline at one of its ends, possibly a read error. The V call is TRBV7-7, the J call TRBJ2-5, with a weak D call TRBD1 (6 bases). The CDR3 is 14 amino acids. Germline V gives CDR1 SSHAT, CDR2 FNYEAQ (reference sequence). As DNA, the CDR3 is TGTGCTAGCAGCCCTGGACAGAGCGGAGAGACCCAGTACTTC. As protein: CASSPGQSGETQYF.

This chain links TRBV6-4 with TRBJ1-1; a possible D gene is TRBD1 (6 bases). Germline V lookup: CDR1 MRHNA, CDR2 SNTAGT. The V end was cut by 5 bases, the J end by 1 base, with 11 bases between. This CDR3 is 14 amino acids long. For the CDR3, the DNA is TGTGCCAGCAGTACCAGGGGTTCGAACACTGAAGCTTTCTTT. It specifies CASSTRGSNTEAFF.

The rearrangement links TRBV6-1 to TRBJ1-2; the D is unclear. This CDR3 spans 15 amino acids. The V end was cut by 2 bases, the J end by 7 bases, with 17 bases between. In germline, CDR1 is MNHNS, CDR2 SASEGT. CDR3 in amino acids: CASSERGLVSLGYTF. The DNA of the CDR3 is TGTGCCAGCAGTGAAAGAGGGTTGGTATCTCTTGGCTACACCTTC.

The J gene is TRBJ2-1, the V gene TRBV6-4; TRBD2 matches at 13 bases. V lost 10 bases and J lost 4; bases outside the gene matches: 16. The CDR3 spans 18 residues. Germline V lookup: CDR1 MRHNA, CDR2 SNTAGT. The chain's CDR3 is CAITSITSGRELYNEQFF. The CDR3 bases are TGTGCCATCACCAGTATTACTAGCGGGAGGGAATTATACAATGAGCAGTTCTTC.

CDR3 protein: CASSRGAGELFF. The CDR3 DNA is TGTGCCAGCAGCCGGGGGGCCGGGGAGCTGTTTTTT. The chain employs TRBV7-9 and TRBJ2-2; TRBD2 agrees at 7 bases. This CDR3 has 12 amino acids. The V gene end was trimmed by 5 bases and the J gene end by 6 bases; junction bases not matched to a gene: 0. Germline V gene data show CDR1 as SEHNR and CDR2 as FQNEAQ (reference sequence).

Comment on this clone: The sample holds other DNA sequences that translate to the same CDR3. The CDR3 coding sequence is TGTGCCAGCAGCTTGGACTTGGTGGGCACTGAAGCTTTCTTT. Residues: CASSLDLVGTEAFF. V usage is TRBV7-9 and J usage is TRBJ1-1, with unresolved D. CDR3 length equals 14 residues. V was pared by 3 bases and J by 4 bases, with 12 bases between. Germline assignment: CDR1 SEHNR and CDR2 FQNEAQ (reference sequence).

The rearrangement joins TRBV6-1 to TRBJ1-1; no clear D. There are 12 residues in the CDR3. Deletions cut 7 bases from V and 7 bases from J, with 13 bases between. Germline loops: CDR1 MNHNS, CDR2 SASEGT. The DNA of the CDR3 is TGTGCCAGCACCACAATTGGGAGTGAAGCTTTCTTT. It specifies CASTTIGSEAFF.

The J gene is TRBJ2-1, the V gene TRBV5-5; D is uncertain. Trimming shortened V by 3 bases and J by 1 base, and 17 bases separated the two germline ends. The CDR3 has 17 residues. Germline lookup yields CDR1 SGHKS and CDR2 YYEKEE (reference sequence). This chain's CDR3 is CASSSLDTARSYNEQFF. For the CDR3, the DNA is TGTGCCAGCAGCTCTTTAGACACCGCGCGGTCCTACAATGAGCAGTTCTTC.

V gene TRBV6-1 combines with J gene TRBJ1-2; TRBD1 aligns across 7 bases. CDR3 length: 14 residues. Germline lookup yields CDR1 MNHNS and CDR2 SASEGT. The J segment lost 8 bases and the V segment lost 0 bases, leaving 6 bases of the junction unmatched. CDR3 sequence reads: CASSEAYRGGGYTF. The CDR3 bases are TGTGCCAGCAGTGAAGCTTACAGGGGAGGAGGCTACACCTTC.

This chain uses TRBV27 with TRBJ2-3; unclear D gene. V shed 5 bases and J shed 6 bases, with 21 bases lying between them. Germline CDR1 and CDR2: MNHEY and SMNVEV (reference sequence). This CDR3 region has 16 residues. CDR3 in DNA: TGTGCCAGCAGTCGGGTGATGAGAGGTTCCATCGATACGCAGTATTTT. This gives the protein CASSRVMRGSIDTQYF.

The genes are TRBV7-3 and TRBJ2-3; 7 bases align to TRBD2. Trimming took 5 bases from V and 2 from J; bases not matched to a gene: 10. The CDR3 spans 16 residues. Germline CDR1 is SGHTA and CDR2 is FQGTGA. The chain's CDR3 is CASSRSGGGITDTQYF. CDR3 DNA sequence: TGTGCCAGCAGCCGGAGTGGGGGAGGGATCACAGATACGCAGTATTTT.

The rearrangement links TRBV3-1 (or the pseudogene TRBV3-2) to TRBJ2-3; no definite D call. Trimming took off 3 bases at V and 0 bases at J, with 7 bases between the two ends. CDR1 is LGHDT, CDR2 YNNKEL, per germline (reference sequence). The CDR3 contains 14 residues. This CDR3 is CASSHLGSTDTQYF. CDR3 nucleotides: TGTGCCAGCAGCCATCTAGGAAGCACAGATACGCAGTATTTT.

This clone was found a few times. The CDR3 reads CASSRDRDSEQYF. The CDR3 DNA follows: TGCGCCAGCAGCCGAGACAGGGATAGTGAGCAGTACTTC. The chain carries TRBV5-1 and TRBJ2-7, with TRBD1 matching over 7 bases. The germline V gene encodes CDR1 SGHRS and CDR2 YFSETQ. After removal of 4 bases from V and 7 bases from J, the junction contained 8 bases not matched to a gene. The CDR3 contains 13 residues.

The chain combines TRBV28 with TRBJ2-5, with a tentative D call TRBD1 (5 bases). Deletions cut 6 bases from V and 5 bases from J, with 13 bases between. Germline assignment: CDR1 MDHEN and CDR2 SYDVKM. CDR3 length: 13 residues. The CDR3 bases are TGTGCCAGCAGCCGCGACAGCCGGGAGACCCAGTACTTC. Encoded protein: CASSRDSRETQYF.

V and J are TRBV5-1 and TRBJ2-1, with 10 bases aligning to TRBD2. Germline V gives CDR1 SGHRS, CDR2 YFSETQ. The CDR3 is 15 residues long. The trim removed 4 bases at V and 9 bases at J, leaving 10 bases unmatched. CDR3 region: CASSKLASGSVEQFF. For the CDR3, the DNA is TGCGCCAGCAGCAAATTAGCTAGCGGGAGTGTTGAGCAGTTCTTC.

This chain uses TRBV7-9 with TRBJ2-5, with D maybe TRBD2 (5 bases). The CDR3 is made up of 12 amino acids. V lost 4 bases, J lost 5 bases, and 8 bases lay in between. Germline V gene data show CDR1 as SEHNR and CDR2 as FQNEAQ (reference sequence). In nucleotides, the CDR3 is TGTGCCAGCAGCTATGAGCGGGAGACCCAGTACTTC. This gives the protein CASSYERETQYF.

The chain recombines TRBV19 with TRBJ2-1; no reliable D call. This CDR3 comprises 11 residues. Germline V gene lookup returns CDR1 LNHDA and CDR2 SQIVND (reference sequence). The V end was cut by 10 bases, the J end by 0 bases, with 4 bases between. CDR3 region: CATSSYNEQFF. The CDR3 DNA follows: TGTGCCACCAGCTCCTACAATGAGCAGTTCTTC.

This chain uses TRBV6-2 or TRBV6-3 with TRBJ1-1, with TRBD1 as a possible D gene (5 bases). The CDR3 is 14 residues long. V dropped 2 bases and J dropped 1 base, with 8 bases sitting between them. CDR1 MNHEY and CDR2 SVGEGT come from the germline V gene. The CDR3 sequence: CASSYRGRNTEAFF. The DNA for the CDR3 is TGTGCCAGCAGTTACAGGGGAAGGAACACTGAAGCTTTCTTT.

This chain links TRBV11-2 with TRBJ2-7; no clear D. The CDR3 length is 16 residues. CDR1 and CDR2 (germline): SGHAT, FQNNGV. Trimming took 3 bases from V and 3 from J, leaving 18 bases between them. The CDR3 spells CASSLESHLFSYEQYF. CDR3 sequence (DNA): TGTGCCAGCAGCTTGGAATCGCATTTATTCAGCTACGAGCAGTACTTC.

This rearrangement joins TRBV10-3 to TRBJ2-7; 11 bases map to TRBD2. The germline CDR1 and CDR2 sequences are ENHRY and SYGVKD. V lost 7 bases and J lost 0; bases outside the gene matches: 8. The CDR3 has 16 residues. CDR3: CAITPGTSGSSYEQYF. The CDR3 DNA reads as TGTGCCATCACTCCAGGTACTAGCGGGAGCTCCTACGAGCAGTACTTC.

The V call is TRBV5-1, the J call TRBJ2-5; a weak D match, TRBD2 (6 bases). CDR3 length equals 15 residues. The V end lost 4 bases, the J end lost 4 bases, and 17 bases lay between the germline ends. Germline lookup yields CDR1 SGHRS and CDR2 YFSETQ. Written as DNA, the CDR3 is TGCGCCAGCAGCCCAAATAGCGTGGAGGGAGAGACCCAGTACTTC. It specifies CASSPNSVEGETQYF.

The chain has TRBV11-3 and TRBJ1-1; perhaps TRBD1 as D (5 bases). Deletions cut 5 bases from V and 7 bases from J, with 11 bases between. The CDR3 covers 12 residues. From germline, CDR1 is SGHNT and CDR2 YENEEA. Written as DNA, the CDR3 is TGTGCCAGCAGCCGAGAAAGGGGTGAAGCTTTCTTT. It is translated as CASSRERGEAFF.

J is TRBJ2-5 and V is TRBV7-9, with 15 bases that match TRBD2. With 5 bases clipped from V and 5 bases from J, the junction kept 3 bases outside the gene matches. Germline-derived CDR1 and CDR2 are SEHNR and FQNEAQ (reference sequence). The CDR3 spans 15 residues. The CDR3 DNA reads TGTGCCAGCAGCCGGGGGACTAGCGGGAGGGAGACCCAGTACTTC. It codes for CASSRGTSGRETQYF.

The chain couples TRBV15 to TRBJ2-2; 13 bases map to TRBD2. Trimming cost V 4 bases and J 6 bases; bases outside gene matches: 11. Germline CDR1 and CDR2: LNHNV and YYDKDF (reference sequence). CDR3 size: 18 residues. The CDR3 protein is CATSTRTSGSGMAGELFF. DNA of the CDR3: TGTGCCACCAGCACCAGGACTAGCGGGAGTGGCATGGCCGGGGAGCTGTTTTTT.

This clone was observed a single time. This chain links TRBV10-2 with TRBJ2-5; 12 bases fit TRBD2. Germline V CDR1 and CDR2: WSHSY, SAAADI. Germline trimming cut 6 bases from V and 5 bases from J; bases unmatched to any gene: 13. The CDR3 runs 17 residues. The CDR3 reads CASRQTSGGYGVETQYF. CDR3 coding DNA: TGCGCCAGCAGACAGACTAGCGGGGGCTATGGTGTGGAGACCCAGTACTTC.

In DNA, the CDR3 is TGTGCCAGCAGCCAAGTGGCAGGAGATAATTCACCCCTCCACTTT. It encodes CASSQVAGDNSPLHF. The rearrangement joins TRBV3-1 (or the pseudogene TRBV3-2) to TRBJ1-6; D gene uncertain. Trimming left V 1 base short and J 5 bases short, with 9 bases between. The CDR3 runs 15 residues. The germline V gene encodes CDR1 LGHDT and CDR2 YNNKEL (reference sequence).

The genes are TRBV11-2 and TRBJ2-7; 14 nucleotides match TRBD2. V gave up 5 bases and J gave up 10 bases; unmatched junction bases: 7. The CDR3 runs to 14 residues. The germline gives CDR1 SGHAT, CDR2 FQNNGV. CDR3 sequence: CASSPGGLAGVQYF. CDR3 DNA: TGTGCCAGCAGCCCCGGGGGACTAGCGGGAGTACAGTACTTC.